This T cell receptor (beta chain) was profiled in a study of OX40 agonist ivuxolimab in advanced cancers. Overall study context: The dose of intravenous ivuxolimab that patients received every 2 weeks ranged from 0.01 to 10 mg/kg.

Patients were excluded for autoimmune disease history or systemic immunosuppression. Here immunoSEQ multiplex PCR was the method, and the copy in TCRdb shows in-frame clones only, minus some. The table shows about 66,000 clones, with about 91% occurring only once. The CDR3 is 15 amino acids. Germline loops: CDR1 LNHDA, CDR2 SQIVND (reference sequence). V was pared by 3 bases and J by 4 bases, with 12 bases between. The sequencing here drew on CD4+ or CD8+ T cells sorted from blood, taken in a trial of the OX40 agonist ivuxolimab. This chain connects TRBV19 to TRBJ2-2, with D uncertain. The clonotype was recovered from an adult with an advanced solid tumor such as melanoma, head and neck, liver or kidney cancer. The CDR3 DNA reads TGTGCCAGTAGTATGCAGCAGATTTTCACCGGGGAGCTGTTTTTT. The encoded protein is CASSMQQIFTGELFF.